Below, 14 T cell receptor beta chains from the same sample are listed, as sequenced in a study of T cell changes during pregnancy in multiple sclerosis. The assay was immunoSEQ multiplex PCR, and TCRdb's table has in-frame clones only and misses some. In the table there are roughly 43,000 clones, around 93% of which are singletons. Sequenced material: CD4+ T cells from peripheral blood mononuclear cells, taken in the third trimester of pregnancy. These receptors originate from a female donor with multiple sclerosis, enrolled in a pregnancy study.

The chain carries TRBV11-2 and TRBJ2-3; TRBD2 matches 9 bases. CDR3 length equals 15 residues. Germline V gene data show CDR1 as SGHAT and CDR2 as FQNNGV. J was trimmed by 5 bases and V by 3 bases; bases with no gene match: 6. The CDR3: CASSFGTSTGDTQYF. The CDR3 DNA follows: TGTGCCAGCAGCTTCGGGACTAGCACAGGAGATACGCAGTATTTT.

The chain employs TRBV7-9 and TRBJ2-2; the D gene is possibly TRBD1 (5 bases). The CDR3 consists of 15 residues. CDR1 is SEHNR, CDR2 FQNEAQ, per germline (reference sequence). The V gene lost 5 bases and the J gene lost 2 bases, with 12 bases spanning the gap. The CDR3 reads CASSLRDRNTGELFF. DNA for the CDR3: TGTGCCAGCAGCCTACGCGACAGAAACACCGGGGAGCTGTTTTTT. The complete variable domain, with remaining parts taken from reference TRBV7-9 and TRBJ2-2, reads DTGVSQNPRHKITKRGQNVTFRCDPISEHNRLYWYRQTLGQGPEFLTYFQNEAQLEKSRLLSDRFSAERPKGSFSTLEIQRTEQGDSAMYLCASSLRDRNTGELFFGEGSRLTVL.

This clone appeared once. The chain links TRBV6-1 to TRBJ1-6, with D unclear. V lost 8 bases and J lost 4, with 9 bases in between. Germline CDR1 is MNHNS and CDR2 is SASEGT. The CDR3 is made up of 13 amino acids. CDR3 sequence (DNA): TGTGCCAGCTCGACACCTTATAATTCACCCCTCCACTTT. Encoded protein: CASSTPYNSPLHF.

The CDR3 loop is CASSLNPGQNEQFF. The CDR3 bases are TGTGCCAGCAGCTTAAACCCGGGACAGAATGAGCAGTTCTTC. The rearrangement uses TRBV7-3 and TRBJ2-1, with 7 bases aligning to TRBD1. The CDR3 loop spans 14 amino acids. The V segment lost 1 base and the J segment 7 bases; nucleotides outside the gene matches: 4. Per the germline V gene, CDR1 is SGHTA and CDR2 is FQGTGA.

The gene calls are TRBV7-3 and TRBJ2-1, with D perhaps matching TRBD2 (5 bases). Trimming left V 3 bases short and J 7 bases short, with 10 bases between. The CDR3 is 13 residues long. In germline, CDR1 is SGHTA, CDR2 FQGTGA. CDR3: CASSLGGWNEQFF. The CDR3 DNA is TGTGCCAGCAGCTTGGGCGGGTGGAATGAGCAGTTCTTC.

The CDR3 region is CASSYWGEKLFF. The CDR3 DNA reads as TGTGCCAGCAGCTACTGGGGCGAAAAACTGTTTTTT. The chain joins TRBV7-8 to TRBJ1-4; D perhaps matches TRBD1 (5 bases). Germline assignment: CDR1 SGHVS and CDR2 FQNEAQ. V was clipped by 4 bases and J by 8 bases, with 8 bases between them. The CDR3 extends over 12 amino acids.

The chain carries TRBV5-1 and TRBJ2-5, with 7 bases lining up with TRBD1. The CDR3 is 17 amino acids. Germline CDR1 reads SGHRS; CDR2 reads YFSETQ. Trimming took 4 bases from V and 5 from J; bases not matched to a gene: 17. As DNA, the CDR3 is TGCGCCAGCAGCGAAAGGGTACAGGGGCGCGGTTCGGAGACCCAGTACTTC. It encodes CASSERVQGRGSETQYF. Drawing the rest from reference TRBV5-1 and TRBJ2-5, the complete variable domain is KAGVTQTPRYLIKTRGQQVTLSCSPISGHRSVSWYQQTPGQGLQFLFEYFSETQRNKGNFPGRFSGRQFSNSRSEMNVSTLELGDSALYLCASSERVQGRGSETQYFGPGTRLLVL.

J is TRBJ2-7 and V is TRBV5-5; 10 bases are shared with TRBD1. The CDR3 sequence is 15 residues long. The junction had 7 bases not matched to a gene; V was cut back by 4 bases and J by 3 bases. CDR1 SGHKS and CDR2 YYEKEE come from the germline V gene (reference sequence). CDR3 sequence (DNA): TGTGCCAGCAGCCCGGGGGACAGGGGTTTCTACGAGCAGTACTTC. This gives the protein CASSPGDRGFYEQYF.

V gene TRBV25-1 combines with J gene TRBJ2-1, with 15 bases that match TRBD2. In germline, CDR1 is MGHDK, CDR2 SYGVNS. This CDR3 comprises 16 residues. J was trimmed by 12 bases and V by 4 bases; bases with no gene match: 10. The CDR3 here is CASSAWAGLAGGPQFF. The CDR3 DNA reads as TGTGCCAGCAGTGCCTGGGCCGGACTAGCGGGGGGGCCGCAGTTCTTC.

This chain connects TRBV7-9 to TRBJ2-7, with 10 bases fitting TRBD2. Unmatched junction bases numbered 6, after V lost 1 base and J lost 0 bases. This CDR3 has 17 residues. Germline CDR1 is SEHNR and CDR2 is FQNEAQ (reference sequence). The CDR3 here is CASSLVPGLADSYEQYF. CDR3 bases: TGTGCCAGCAGCTTAGTTCCTGGACTAGCGGACTCCTACGAGCAGTACTTC. Combining the CDR3 with reference TRBV7-9 and TRBJ2-7 gives the whole variable domain DTGVSQNPRHKITKRGQNVTFRCDPISEHNRLYWYRQTLGQGPEFLTYFQNEAQLEKSRLLSDRFSAERPKGSFSTLEIQRTEQGDSAMYLCASSLVPGLADSYEQYFGPGTRLTVT.

This clone appeared a single time. The V call is TRBV14, the J call TRBJ1-3; a possible D gene is TRBD1 (6 bases). This CDR3 is built from 15 residues. Germline V gene sequence: CDR1 SGHDN, CDR2 FVKESK. V lost 3 bases to trimming and J lost 4 bases, with 13 bases between them. This CDR3 is CASSHRGGRGNTIYF. CDR3 coding DNA: TGTGCCAGCAGCCACAGGGGCGGCAGAGGAAACACCATATATTTT.

This clone was recorded only once. In DNA, the CDR3 is TGTGCCAGCAGTCAGACAGGGAGGTATGGCTACACCTTC. It yields the protein CASSQTGRYGYTF. The V and J genes are TRBV6-5 and TRBJ1-2; 7 bases agree with TRBD1. J gave up 5 bases and V 5 bases, and 5 bases lay outside the gene matches. CDR1 MNHEY and CDR2 SVGAGI come from the germline V gene. The CDR3 extends over 13 amino acids.

The chain recombines TRBV28 with TRBJ2-1, with D tentatively TRBD2 (6 bases). CDR1 is MDHEN, CDR2 SYDVKM, per germline. The V and J ends lost 7 bases and 7 bases respectively, with 14 bases between them. This CDR3 is 13 amino acids long. The CDR3 here is CASTQGDLNEQFF. CDR3 in DNA: TGTGCCAGCACCCAAGGGGACTTGAATGAGCAGTTCTTC.

The CDR3 DNA sequence: TGTGCCAGCAGTGACCGGACTAGCGGGGGCCCGGGGACCGGGGAGCTGTTTTTT. Protein product: CASSDRTSGGPGTGELFF. The gene calls are TRBV6-4 and TRBJ2-2; TRBD2 matches at 13 bases. The CDR3 totals 18 residues. Germline CDR1 and CDR2: MRHNA and SNTAGT. Trimming at V came to 2 bases and at J to 5 bases, leaving 8 bases not matched to a gene.